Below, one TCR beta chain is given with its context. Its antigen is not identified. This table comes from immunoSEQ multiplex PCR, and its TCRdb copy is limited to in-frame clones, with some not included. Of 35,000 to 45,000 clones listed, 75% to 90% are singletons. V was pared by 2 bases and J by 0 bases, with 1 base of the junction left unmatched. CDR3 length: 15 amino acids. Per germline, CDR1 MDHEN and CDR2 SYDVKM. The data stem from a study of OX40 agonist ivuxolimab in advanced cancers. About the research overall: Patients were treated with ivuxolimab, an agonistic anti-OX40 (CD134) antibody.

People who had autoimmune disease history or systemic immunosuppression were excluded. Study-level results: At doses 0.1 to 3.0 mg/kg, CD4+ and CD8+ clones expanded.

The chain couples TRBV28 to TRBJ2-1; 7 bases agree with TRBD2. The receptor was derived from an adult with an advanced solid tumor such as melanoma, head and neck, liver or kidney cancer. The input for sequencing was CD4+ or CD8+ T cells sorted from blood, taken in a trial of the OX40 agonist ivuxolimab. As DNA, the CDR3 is TGTGCCAGCAGTTTAGCTAGCGGCTCCTACAATGAGCAGTTCTTC. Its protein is CASSLASGSYNEQFF.